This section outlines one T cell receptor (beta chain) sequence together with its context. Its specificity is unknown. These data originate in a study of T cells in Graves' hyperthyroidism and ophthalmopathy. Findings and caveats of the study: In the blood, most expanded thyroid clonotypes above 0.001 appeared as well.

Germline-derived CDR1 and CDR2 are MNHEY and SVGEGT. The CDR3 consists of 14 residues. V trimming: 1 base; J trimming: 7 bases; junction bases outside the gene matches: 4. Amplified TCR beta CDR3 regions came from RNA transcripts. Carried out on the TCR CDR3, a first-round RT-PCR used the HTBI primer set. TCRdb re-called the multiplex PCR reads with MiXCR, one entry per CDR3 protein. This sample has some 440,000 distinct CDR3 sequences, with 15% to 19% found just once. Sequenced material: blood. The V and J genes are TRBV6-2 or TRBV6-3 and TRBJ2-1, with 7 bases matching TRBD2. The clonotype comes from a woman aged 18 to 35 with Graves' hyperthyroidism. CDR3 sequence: CASSYWAGVNEQFF. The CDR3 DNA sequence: TGTGCCAGCAGTTACTGGGCGGGAGTAAATGAGCAGTTCTTC.